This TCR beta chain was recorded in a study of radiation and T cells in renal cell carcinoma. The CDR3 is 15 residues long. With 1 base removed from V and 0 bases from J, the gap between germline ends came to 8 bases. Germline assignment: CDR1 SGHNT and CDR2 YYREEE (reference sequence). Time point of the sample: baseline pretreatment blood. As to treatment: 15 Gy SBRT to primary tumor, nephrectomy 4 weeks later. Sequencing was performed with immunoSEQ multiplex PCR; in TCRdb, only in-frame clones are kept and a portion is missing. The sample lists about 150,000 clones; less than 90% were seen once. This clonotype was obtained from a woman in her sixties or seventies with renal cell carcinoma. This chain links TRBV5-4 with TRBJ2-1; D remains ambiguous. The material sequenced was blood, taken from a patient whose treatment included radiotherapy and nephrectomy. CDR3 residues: CASSLRIGSYNEQFF. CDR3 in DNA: TGTGCCAGCAGCTTGAGAATTGGCTCCTACAATGAGCAGTTCTTC.